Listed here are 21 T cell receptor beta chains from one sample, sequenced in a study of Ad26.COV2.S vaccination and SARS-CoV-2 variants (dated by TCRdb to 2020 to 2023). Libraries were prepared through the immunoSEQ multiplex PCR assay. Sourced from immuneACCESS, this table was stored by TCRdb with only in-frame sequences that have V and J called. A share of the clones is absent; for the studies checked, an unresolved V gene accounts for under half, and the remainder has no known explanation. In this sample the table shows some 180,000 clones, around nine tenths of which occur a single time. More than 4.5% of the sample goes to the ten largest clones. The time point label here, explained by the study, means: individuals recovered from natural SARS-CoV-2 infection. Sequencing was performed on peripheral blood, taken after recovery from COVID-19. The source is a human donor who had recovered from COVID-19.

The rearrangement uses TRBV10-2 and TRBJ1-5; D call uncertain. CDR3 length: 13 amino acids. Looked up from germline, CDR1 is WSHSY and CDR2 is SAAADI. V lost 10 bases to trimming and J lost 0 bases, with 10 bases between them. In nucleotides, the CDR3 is TGCGCCACCCACGGGTATAGCAATCAGCCCCAGCATTTT. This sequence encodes CATHGYSNQPQHF.

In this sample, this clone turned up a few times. CDR3 in amino acids: CASSEFQPQHF. The CDR3 DNA follows: TGTGCCAGCAGTGAATTCCAGCCCCAGCATTTT. J is TRBJ1-5 and V is TRBV6-1; the D is unclear. This CDR3 contains 11 residues. Germline-derived CDR1 and CDR2 are MNHNS and SASEGT. Trimming removed 2 bases at V and 7 bases at J, with 3 bases between.

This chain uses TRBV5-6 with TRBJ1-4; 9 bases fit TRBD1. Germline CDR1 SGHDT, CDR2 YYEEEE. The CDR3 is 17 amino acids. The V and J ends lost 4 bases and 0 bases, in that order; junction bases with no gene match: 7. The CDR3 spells CASSLWDRVATNEKLFF. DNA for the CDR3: TGTGCCAGCAGCCTCTGGGACAGGGTGGCAACTAATGAAAAACTGTTTTTT.

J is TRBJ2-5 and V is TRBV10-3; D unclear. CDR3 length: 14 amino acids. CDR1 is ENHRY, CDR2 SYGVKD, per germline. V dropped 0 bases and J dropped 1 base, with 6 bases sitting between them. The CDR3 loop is CAISESRAQETQYF. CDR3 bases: TGTGCCATCAGTGAGTCCCGGGCCCAAGAGACCCAGTACTTC.

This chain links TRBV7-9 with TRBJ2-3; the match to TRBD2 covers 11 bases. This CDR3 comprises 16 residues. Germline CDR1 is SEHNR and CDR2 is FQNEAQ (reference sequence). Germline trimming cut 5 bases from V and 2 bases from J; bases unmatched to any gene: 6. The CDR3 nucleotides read TGTGCCAGCAGCCCATGGACTAGCGGGCACACAGATACGCAGTATTTT. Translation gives CASSPWTSGHTDTQYF.

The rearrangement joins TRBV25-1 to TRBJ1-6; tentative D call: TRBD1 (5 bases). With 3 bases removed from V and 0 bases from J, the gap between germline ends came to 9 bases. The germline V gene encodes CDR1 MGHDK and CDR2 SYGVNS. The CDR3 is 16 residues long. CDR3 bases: TGTGCCAGCAGTGAGGGGGGGAGCTCCTATAATTCACCCCTCCACTTT. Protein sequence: CASSEGGSSYNSPLHF.

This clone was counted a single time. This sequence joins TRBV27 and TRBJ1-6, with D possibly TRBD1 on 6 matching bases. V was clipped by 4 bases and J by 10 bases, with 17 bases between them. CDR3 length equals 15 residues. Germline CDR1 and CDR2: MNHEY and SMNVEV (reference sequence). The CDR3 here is CASSSSQTGYSPLHF. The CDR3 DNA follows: TGTGCCAGCAGTTCCTCACAAACAGGGTACTCACCCCTCCACTTT.

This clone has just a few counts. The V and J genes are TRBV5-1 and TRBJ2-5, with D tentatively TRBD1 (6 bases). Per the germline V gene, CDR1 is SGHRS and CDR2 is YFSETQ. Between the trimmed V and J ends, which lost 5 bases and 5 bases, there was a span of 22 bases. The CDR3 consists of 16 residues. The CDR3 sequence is CASSHLTGHLGETQYF. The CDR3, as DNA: TGCGCCAGCAGTCACCTTACGGGACATTTGGGGGAGACCCAGTACTTC.

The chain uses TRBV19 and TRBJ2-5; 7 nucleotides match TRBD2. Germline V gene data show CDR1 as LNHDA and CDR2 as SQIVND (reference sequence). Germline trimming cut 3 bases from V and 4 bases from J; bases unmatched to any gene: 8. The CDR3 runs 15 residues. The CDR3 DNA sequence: TGTGCCAGTAGTATGACTAGCCTCTCAGGAGAGACCCAGTACTTC. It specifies CASSMTSLSGETQYF.

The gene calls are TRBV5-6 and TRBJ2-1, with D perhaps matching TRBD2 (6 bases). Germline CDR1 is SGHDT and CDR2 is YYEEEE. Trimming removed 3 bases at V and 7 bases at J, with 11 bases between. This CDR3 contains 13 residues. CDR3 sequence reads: CASSSYSGNEQFF. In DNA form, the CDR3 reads TGTGCCAGCAGCTCCTATAGCGGTAATGAGCAGTTCTTC.

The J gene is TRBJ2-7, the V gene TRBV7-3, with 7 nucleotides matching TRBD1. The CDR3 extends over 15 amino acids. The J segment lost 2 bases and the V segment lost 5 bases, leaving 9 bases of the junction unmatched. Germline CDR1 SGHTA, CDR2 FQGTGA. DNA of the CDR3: TGTGCCAGCAGCCAACAGGGGAGAGGCCCCTACGAGCAGTACTTC. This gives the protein CASSQQGRGPYEQYF.

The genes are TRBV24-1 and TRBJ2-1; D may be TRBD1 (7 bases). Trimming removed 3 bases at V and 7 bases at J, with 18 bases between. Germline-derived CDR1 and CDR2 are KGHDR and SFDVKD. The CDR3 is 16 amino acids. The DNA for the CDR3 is TGTGCCACCAGTGATCCCAAGGGGGGCAGGGGGAATGAGCAGTTCTTC. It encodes CATSDPKGGRGNEQFF.

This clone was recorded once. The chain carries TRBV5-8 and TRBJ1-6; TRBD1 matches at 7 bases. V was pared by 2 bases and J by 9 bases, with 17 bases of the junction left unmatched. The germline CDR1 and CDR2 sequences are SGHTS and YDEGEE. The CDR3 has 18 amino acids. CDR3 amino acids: CASSFGELDRATFSPLHF. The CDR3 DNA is TGTGCCAGCAGCTTCGGTGAATTAGACAGGGCGACATTTTCACCCCTCCACTTT.

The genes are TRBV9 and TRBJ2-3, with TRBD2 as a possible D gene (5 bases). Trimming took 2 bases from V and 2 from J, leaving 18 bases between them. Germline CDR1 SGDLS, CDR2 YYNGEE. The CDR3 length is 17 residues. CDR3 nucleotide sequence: TGTGCCAGCAGCGTGGAGGAACGCAGTCAGCACACAGATACGCAGTATTTT. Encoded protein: CASSVEERSQHTDTQYF.

Here the CDR3 DNA reads TGTGCCAGCAGCCAAGAAGGAACGGGGTGGGGAAGTGAAAAACTGTTTTTT. It specifies CASSQEGTGWGSEKLFF. The gene calls are TRBV4-2 and TRBJ1-4; D gene unclear. This CDR3 region has 17 residues. The V and J ends lost 0 bases and 7 bases respectively, with 18 bases between them. The V gene's germline CDR1 is LGHNA and CDR2 YNFKEQ.

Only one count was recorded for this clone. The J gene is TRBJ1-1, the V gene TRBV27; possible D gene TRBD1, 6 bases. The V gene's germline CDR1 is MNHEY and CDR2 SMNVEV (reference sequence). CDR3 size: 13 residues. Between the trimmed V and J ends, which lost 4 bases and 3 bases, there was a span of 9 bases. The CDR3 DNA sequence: TGTGCCAGCAGTTCAGGGGAATACACTGAAGCTTTCTTT. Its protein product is CASSSGEYTEAFF.

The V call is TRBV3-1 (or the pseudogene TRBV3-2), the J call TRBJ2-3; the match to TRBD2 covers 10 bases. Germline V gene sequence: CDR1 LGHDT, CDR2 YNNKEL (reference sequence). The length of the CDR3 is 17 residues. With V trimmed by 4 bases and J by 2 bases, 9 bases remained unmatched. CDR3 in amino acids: CASSLRGLAASTDTQYF. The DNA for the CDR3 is TGTGCCAGCAGCCTACGAGGACTAGCGGCTTCCACAGATACGCAGTATTTT.

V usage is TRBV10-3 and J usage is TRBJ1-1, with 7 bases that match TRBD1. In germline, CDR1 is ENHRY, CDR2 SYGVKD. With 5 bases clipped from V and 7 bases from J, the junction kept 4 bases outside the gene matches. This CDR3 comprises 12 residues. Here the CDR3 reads CAISTTGIEAFF. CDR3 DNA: TGTGCCATCAGTACGACAGGGATTGAAGCTTTCTTT.

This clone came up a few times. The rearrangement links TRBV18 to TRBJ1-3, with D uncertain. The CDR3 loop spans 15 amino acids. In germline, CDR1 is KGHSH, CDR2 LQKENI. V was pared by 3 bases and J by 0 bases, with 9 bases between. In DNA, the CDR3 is TGTGCCAGCTCACCCGACACGAACTCTGGAAACACCATATATTTT. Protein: CASSPDTNSGNTIYF.

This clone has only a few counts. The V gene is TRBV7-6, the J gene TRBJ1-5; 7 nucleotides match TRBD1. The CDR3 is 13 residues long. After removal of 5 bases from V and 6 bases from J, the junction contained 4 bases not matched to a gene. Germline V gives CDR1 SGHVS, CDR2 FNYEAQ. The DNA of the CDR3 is TGTGCCAGCAGCCTAGGACAGGCTCAGCCCCAGCATTTT. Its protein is CASSLGQAQPQHF.

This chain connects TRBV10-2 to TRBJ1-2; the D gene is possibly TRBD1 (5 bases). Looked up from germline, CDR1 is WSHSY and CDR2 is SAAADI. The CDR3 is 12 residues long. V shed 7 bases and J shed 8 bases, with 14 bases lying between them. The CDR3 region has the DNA TGCGCCAGCATGGTATGGCAGGGCGGCTACACCTTC. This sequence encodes CASMVWQGGYTF.